A selection of T cell receptor beta chains follows, all from one sample in a study of blood T cell repertoires in COVID-19. Method: immunoSEQ multiplex PCR; TCRdb's copy keeps in-frame clones and lacks some. The repertoire holds around 160,000 clones, with around 90% as singletons. Sequenced: PBMCs or T cells enriched from blood (not recorded which). These receptors came from a woman aged 40 to 55 who had been exposed to COVID-19. The CDR3 runs from the conserved cysteine through the conserved F or W. D genes are given only for firm matches. Clone size is shown for a subset of rows, as once, few, many or a class of expanded clone.

once | TRBJ1-6 | NA | TRBV2 | TGTGCCAGCAGTGAAAGGGAGGGTATTAATTCACCCCTCCACTTT | CASSEREGINSPLHF
NA | TRBJ2-7 | NA | TRBV21-1 | TGTGCCAGCAGCTTCCGGGACAGGGGCGACGAGCAGTACTTC | CASSFRDRGDEQYF
NA | TRBJ2-7 | NA | TRBV10-2 | TGCGCCAGCAGTGAGTCGGGGGCGAGCTCCTACGAGCAGTACTTC | CASSESGASSYEQYF
NA | TRBJ1-6 | TRBD1 | TRBV28 | TGTGCCAGCAGTCCGGGACAGACTAATTCACCCCTCCACTTT | CASSPGQTNSPLHF
NA | TRBJ1-6 | TRBD1 | TRBV2 | TGTGCCAGCTTCCAGGGGGTAGGCTTGGATTCACCCCTCCACTTT | CASFQGVGLDSPLHF
once | TRBJ1-1 | NA | TRBV10-1 | TGCGCCAGCAGTGACGGGCGGGGGGCGAACACTGAAGCTTTCTTT | CASSDGRGANTEAFF
NA | TRBJ2-3 | NA | TRBV10-1 | TGCGCCAGCAGCCCTAGACAGGCGTCAGATACGCAGTATTTT | CASSPRQASDTQYF
NA | TRBJ1-5 | NA | TRBV10-2 | TGCGCCAGCAGTGCAGGGAATATATTTAGCAATCAGCCCCAGCATTTT | CASSAGNIFSNQPQHF
NA | TRBJ1-1 | NA | TRBV13 | TGTGCCAGCAGCTTCCCTACAGGGAACACTGAAGCTTTCTTT | CASSFPTGNTEAFF
NA | TRBJ1-5 | NA | TRBV6-1 | TGTGCCAGCAGTGAAGTAACCGCGGGCAATCAGCCCCAGCATTTT | CASSEVTAGNQPQHF
NA | TRBJ1-2 | TRBD1 | TRBV6-5 | TGTGCCAGCTCGGTAGGGACAGGGGCTAACTATGGCTACACCTTC | CASSVGTGANYGYTF
NA | TRBJ2-2 | TRBD1 | TRBV6-5 | TGTGCCAGCAGAGCTCCGGGACAGGGGACCGGGGAGCTGTTTTTT | CASRAPGQGTGELFF
NA | TRBJ2-2 | NA | TRBV2 | TGTGCCAGCAGTGAGAACAGTCGCACCGGGGAGCTGTTTTTT | CASSENSRTGELFF
NA | TRBJ1-4 | TRBD1 | TRBV4-1 | TGCGCCAGCAGCCAAGTGGGACAGGGTGGTGAAAAACTGTTTTTT | CASSQVGQGGEKLFF
NA | TRBJ1-6 | TRBD1 | TRBV19 | TGTGCCAGTAGTACAAAAACCGGGACAGGGGGCTCACCCCTCCACTTT | CASSTKTGTGGSPLHF
few | TRBJ1-2 | TRBD1 | TRBV7-2 | TGTGCCAGCAGTCCAACCGGGACAGACTATGGCTACACCTTC | CASSPTGTDYGYTF
few | TRBJ2-2 | TRBD1 | TRBV29-1 | TGCAGCGTTAAGGACAGGACGAACACCGGGGAGCTGTTTTTT | CSVKDRTNTGELFF
NA | TRBJ1-5 | NA | TRBV7-3 | TGTGCCAGCAGCTTAACCCCGGATCAGCCCCAGCATTTT | CASSLTPDQPQHF
NA | TRBJ1-4 | NA | TRBV18 | TGTGCCAGCTCACCACAGGGGATTAATGAAAAACTGTTTTTT | CASSPQGINEKLFF
once | TRBJ1-5 | NA | TRBV14 | TGTGCCAGCAGCCACCAGGGAAATAGCAATCAGCCCCAGCATTTT | CASSHQGNSNQPQHF
NA | TRBJ1-2 | TRBD1 | TRBV28 | TGTGCCAGCAGTTCCCCCCTCCGACAGGGGGCGCATGATGGCTACACCTTC | CASSSPLRQGAHDGYTF
few | TRBJ1-2 | NA | TRBV19 | TGTGCCAGTAAATTCGGCGGAAACTATGGCTACACCTTC | CASKFGGNYGYTF
few | TRBJ2-5 | NA | TRBV5-1 | TGCGCCAGCAGAGTTCAGCAAGAGACCCAGTACTTC | CASRVQQETQYF
once | TRBJ2-7 | TRBD2 | TRBV7-2 | TGTGCCAGCAGCTCTAGCGGGAGGGCCTCTTACGAGCAGTACTTC | CASSSSGRASYEQYF
NA | TRBJ2-1 | NA | TRBV4-3 | TGCGCCAGCAGCCAAGTCATTGGGCGGGGAGATGAGCAGTTCTTC | CASSQVIGRGDEQFF
NA | TRBJ2-6 | NA | TRBV2 | TGTGCCAGCGCTAGGGGACTCTCTGGGGCCAACGTCCTGACTTTC | CASARGLSGANVLTF
NA | TRBJ2-1 | TRBD2 | TRBV3-1/TRBV3-2 | TGTGCCAGCAGGCTTACTAGCGCGGACAATGAGCAGTTCTTC | CASRLTSADNEQFF
NA | TRBJ1-4 | NA | TRBV5-1 | TGCGCCAGCAGCCGATCCCAGGGGCCGATTGAAAAACTGTTTTTT | CASSRSQGPIEKLFF
NA | TRBJ1-5 | TRBD1 | TRBV2 | TGTGCCAGCAGTGAAGTTACAGGGGCCCTTAGCAATCAGCCCCAGCATTTT | CASSEVTGALSNQPQHF
NA | TRBJ2-7 | NA | TRBV10-1 | TGCGCCAGTCCGACAGAGCAGTACTTC | CASPTEQYF
NA | TRBJ2-6 | TRBD1 | TRBV7-3 | TGTGCCAGCAGCTTAGTGTTAGGGGGCGCAGGAGGGGCCAACGTCCTGACTTTC | CASSLVLGGAGGANVLTF
NA | TRBJ2-3 | NA | TRBV7-9 | TGTGCCAGCAGCTTATGGGGGGGCGGCGGCCCCAGTGCAGATACGCAGTATTTT | CASSLWGGGGPSADTQYF
NA | TRBJ1-3 | NA | TRBV7-8 | TGTGCCAGCAGCCCTCTCCGGGACACCTTTTTCTCTGGAAACACCATATATTTT | CASSPLRDTFFSGNTIYF
NA | TRBJ1-5 | NA | TRBV6-5 | TGTGCCAGCAACTTGAGGAATCAGCCCCAGCATTTT | CASNLRNQPQHF
NA | TRBJ2-7 | TRBD2 | TRBV18 | TGTGCCAGCTCACCACCCCTAGCGGAAAATACCTACGAGCAGTACTTC | CASSPPLAENTYEQYF
NA | TRBJ2-7 | NA | TRBV12-3/TRBV12-4 | TGTGCCAGCACCCCCAGGGGCCCCTACGAGCAGTACTTC | CASTPRGPYEQYF
NA | TRBJ1-1 | NA | TRBV6-5 | TGTGCCAGCAGTTACTCGAGACAAAGTGAAGCTTTCTTT | CASSYSRQSEAFF
NA | TRBJ1-3 | TRBD1 | TRBV7-2 | TGTGCCAGCAGCTCGATGACAGGGAACTCTGGAAACACCATATATTTT | CASSSMTGNSGNTIYF
NA | TRBJ1-1 | NA | TRBV19 | TGTGCCAGTAGTATGATGGCAGGAATGAACACTGAAGCTTTCTTT | CASSMMAGMNTEAFF
NA | TRBJ1-2 | NA | TRBV7-9 | TGTGCCAGCAGCAACAGTAACTATGGCTACACCTTC | CASSNSNYGYTF
NA | TRBJ1-2 | TRBD1 | TRBV7-9 | TGTGCCAGCAGCAATCCGGGACAGAGGGCTGGAGGCTACACCTTC | CASSNPGQRAGGYTF